Listed below are T cell receptor beta chains from one sample, sequenced in a study of blood T cell repertoires in COVID-19. Sequencing was performed with immunoSEQ multiplex PCR; in TCRdb, only in-frame clones are kept and a portion is missing. The table lists 100,000 to 140,000 clones, just over 90% of them singletons. The sequenced material came from peripheral blood. These receptors all stem from a woman aged 25 to 39 with acute or convalescent COVID-19. Both conserved end residues are part of each CDR3. The D gene is left open where the match is weak. A row's size may be missing; if present it is once, few, many or a size class.

d_call	clone_size	j_call	v_call	cdr3_nt	cdr3_aa
.	.	TRBJ2-1	TRBV7-9	TGTGCCAGCAGCCGACTTCCACAGGGAGTTGAATACAATGAGCAGTTCTTC	CASSRLPQGVEYNEQFF
TRBD2	.	TRBJ2-5	TRBV20-1	TGCAGTGCTAGTGATTCGTCGTCTCTAGCGGGTGACTACCGTCAAGAGACCCAGTACTTC	CSASDSSSLAGDYRQETQYF
.	few	TRBJ2-1	TRBV12-3/TRBV12-4	TGTGCCAGCAGTCCGACGGGGGTCAATGAGCAGTTCTTC	CASSPTGVNEQFF
TRBD2	once	TRBJ2-3	TRBV3-1/TRBV3-2	TGTGCCAGCAGCCAAAGGGGGACTAGCAAGGGAGATACGCAGTATTTT	CASSQRGTSKGDTQYF
.	.	TRBJ2-7	TRBV28	TGTGCCAGCAGTTTATATCGAGCCTACGAGCAGTACTTC	CASSLYRAYEQYF
TRBD2	.	TRBJ2-5	TRBV7-9	TGTGCCAGCAGCAAGAAAAGGGGAGGGGAGTCGTTGGCCCAAGAGACCCAGTACTTC	CASSKKRGGESLAQETQYF
TRBD1	.	TRBJ1-4	TRBV19	TGTGCCAGTAGTCTACTACCGGGACAGAGTAATGAAAAACTGTTTTTT	CASSLLPGQSNEKLFF
TRBD2	.	TRBJ2-3	TRBV5-1	TGCGCCACCCAGAGCGGGATGGGAGATACGCAGTATTTT	CATQSGMGDTQYF
TRBD1	.	TRBJ2-5	TRBV11-3	TGTGCCAGCAGCTCCCGTAGGACAGGGTTTTTAGCGACCCAGTACTTC	CASSSRRTGFLATQYF
TRBD1	.	TRBJ2-7	TRBV27	TGTGCCAGCAGTTCGGGACAGGGGGTAATCGAGCAGTACTTC	CASSSGQGVIEQYF
TRBD1	.	TRBJ2-1	TRBV7-2	TGTGCCAGCAGCAACCGGGACAGACACAACAATGAGCAGTTCTTC	CASSNRDRHNNEQFF
TRBD2	.	TRBJ2-7	TRBV5-6	TGTGCCAGCAGCTCTCTGGGGACTAGTGGTGTCGAGCAGTACTTC	CASSSLGTSGVEQYF
.	.	TRBJ1-2	TRBV27	TGTGCCAGCAGTTTACCCCCCGATGGCTACACCTTC	CASSLPPDGYTF
.	.	TRBJ1-3	TRBV10-3	TGTGCCATCAGTGAGCCAGGGGAGCCCTCTGGAAACACCATATATTTT	CAISEPGEPSGNTIYF
.	.	TRBJ2-7	TRBV7-9	TGTGCCAGCAGCTCGACAGGAGTTTACGAGCAGTACTTC	CASSSTGVYEQYF
.	once	TRBJ2-6	TRBV7-2	TGTGCCAGCAGCTTAGCAGGCTGGAGGACTGGGGCCAACGTCCTGACTTTC	CASSLAGWRTGANVLTF
.	.	TRBJ1-1	TRBV7-9	TGTGCCAGCAGCACCCCTAACCTCAGGGGCACTGAAGCTTTCTTT	CASSTPNLRGTEAFF
TRBD2	.	TRBJ2-1	TRBV4-1	TGCGCCAGCAGCCCGACCCTCATGACTAGCGGGAGGTACAATGAGCAGTTCTTC	CASSPTLMTSGRYNEQFF
TRBD1	.	TRBJ1-5	TRBV6-2/TRBV6-3	TGTGCCAGCAGTTATAGAGGGGGCCCGGATCAGCCCCAGCATTTT	CASSYRGGPDQPQHF
.	.	TRBJ2-1	TRBV21-1	TGTGCCAGCAGCAAGTCGGGACAGGGAATGGTTGAGCAGTTCTTC	CASSKSGQGMVEQFF
TRBD1	.	TRBJ1-2	TRBV5-1	TGCGCCAGCAGCCCACAGGGGACCTATGGCTACACCTTC	CASSPQGTYGYTF
.	.	TRBJ2-1	TRBV7-9	TGTGCCAGCAGCTTAGTATCCGGAGATTACTACAATGAGCAGTTCTTC	CASSLVSGDYYNEQFF
.	.	TRBJ1-6	TRBV7-3	TGTGCCAGCAGCTTACTTTTTTTGGGTGCGGGCTCACCCCTCCACTTT	CASSLLFLGAGSPLHF
.	.	TRBJ1-6	TRBV28	TGTGCCAGCAGTGAGGGAGCGACCCTCCACTTT	CASSEGATLHF
TRBD2	.	TRBJ2-3	TRBV11-1	TGTGCCAGCAGTAACCGGGAGGGTTCAGATACGCAGTATTTT	CASSNREGSDTQYF
.	once	TRBJ1-1	TRBV6-5	TGTGCCAGCAGGGATAACAGGTTGAGCACTGAAGCTTTCTTT	CASRDNRLSTEAFF
.	.	TRBJ1-1	TRBV21-1	TGTGCCAGCAGGGGGACAGCCGAAGCTTTCTTT	CASRGTAEAFF
.	.	TRBJ1-5	TRBV28	TGTGCCAGCAGTTTAAGGGGTGTCTTAAATCAGCCCCAGCATTTT	CASSLRGVLNQPQHF
.	.	TRBJ1-6	TRBV4-1	TGCGCCAGCAGCCAAGAAGGAGGTTCACCCCTCCACTTT	CASSQEGGSPLHF
.	.	TRBJ2-1	TRBV7-3	TGTGCCAGCAGCATCCGAACTAGCAATGAGCAGTTCTTC	CASSIRTSNEQFF
.	.	TRBJ1-2	TRBV9	TGTGCCAGCAGCGTAGTCCGGGGTGGCTACACCTTC	CASSVVRGGYTF
.	few	TRBJ2-7	TRBV15	TGTGCCACCAGTGCAGGTTACGAGCAGTACTTC	CATSAGYEQYF
.	.	TRBJ2-2	TRBV7-9	TGTGCCAGCAGCGCGGGACAGATTAACACCGGGGAGCTGTTTTTT	CASSAGQINTGELFF
TRBD2	.	TRBJ2-1	TRBV6-2/TRBV6-3	TGTGCCAGCAGTTATCGGGCGGGAGAGGGGAATGAGCAGTTCTTC	CASSYRAGEGNEQFF
TRBD1	.	TRBJ1-2	TRBV19	TGTGCCAGTAGTATAGCGGGACAGGTCATCGATGGCTACACCTTC	CASSIAGQVIDGYTF
TRBD1	.	TRBJ1-5	TRBV7-2	TGTGCCAGCAGCGACAGGGTGAATCAGCCCCAGCATTTT	CASSDRVNQPQHF
.	.	TRBJ2-3	TRBV5-1	TGCGCCAGCAGCGAAAAAGAGGGCGCTAGCGTTATACTCACAGATACGCAGTATTTT	CASSEKEGASVILTDTQYF
.	once	TRBJ1-1	TRBV11-2	TGTGCCAGCAGCTTAGGAGTGAACACTGAAGCTTTCTTT	CASSLGVNTEAFF
.	.	TRBJ1-2	TRBV12-3/TRBV12-4	TGTGCCAGCAGTTCGTTTTATGGCTACACCTTC	CASSSFYGYTF
.	.	TRBJ2-7	TRBV28	TGTGCCAGCAGTTCCTTATGGGCCACAGGGAGAATTTCCTACGAGCAGTACTTC	CASSSLWATGRISYEQYF
.	.	TRBJ2-7	TRBV5-6	TGTGCCAGCAGCTTGGAGAGCGAGCAGTACTTC	CASSLESEQYF
.	.	TRBJ1-2	TRBV3-1/TRBV3-2	TGTGCCAGCAGCCAAGCAGCGGGTGGCTACACCTTC	CASSQAAGGYTF
TRBD2	.	TRBJ2-3	TRBV6-5	TGTGCCAGCAGCTATAGCGGGGGGAGTGCAGATACGCAGTATTTT	CASSYSGGSADTQYF
.	.	TRBJ2-2	TRBV6-5	TGTGCCAGCAGCAACGGAGACAGGCCCGGGGAGCTGTTTTTT	CASSNGDRPGELFF
TRBD1	.	TRBJ2-3	TRBV5-1	TGCGCCAGCAGCTTGACAGGGGGAGTCAGGAGCACAGATACGCAGTATTTT	CASSLTGGVRSTDTQYF
.	.	TRBJ2-5	TRBV19	TGTGCCAGTAGTAACGTCGACAGAAACCTTTGGGAGACCCAGTACTTC	CASSNVDRNLWETQYF
TRBD1	.	TRBJ1-5	TRBV7-9	TGTGCCAGCAGCTTAGGACAGGGGTCCCAGCCCCAGCATTTT	CASSLGQGSQPQHF